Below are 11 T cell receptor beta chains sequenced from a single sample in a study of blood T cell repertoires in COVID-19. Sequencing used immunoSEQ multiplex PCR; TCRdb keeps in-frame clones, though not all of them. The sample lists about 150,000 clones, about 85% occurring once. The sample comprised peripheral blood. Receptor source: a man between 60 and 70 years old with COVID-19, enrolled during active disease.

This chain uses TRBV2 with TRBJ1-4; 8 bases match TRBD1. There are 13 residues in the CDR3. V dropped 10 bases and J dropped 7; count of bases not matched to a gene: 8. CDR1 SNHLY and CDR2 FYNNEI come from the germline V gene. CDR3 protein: CATQTGEFEKLFF. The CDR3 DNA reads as TGTGCCACCCAGACAGGGGAATTTGAAAAACTGTTTTTT.

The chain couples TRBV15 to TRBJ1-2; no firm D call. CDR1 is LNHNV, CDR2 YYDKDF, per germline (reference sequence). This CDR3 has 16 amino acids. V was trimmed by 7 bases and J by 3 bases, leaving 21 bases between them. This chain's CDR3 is CATMDGEGRVDYGYTF. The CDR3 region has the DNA TGTGCCACCATGGATGGAGAGGGAAGGGTGGACTATGGCTACACCTTC.

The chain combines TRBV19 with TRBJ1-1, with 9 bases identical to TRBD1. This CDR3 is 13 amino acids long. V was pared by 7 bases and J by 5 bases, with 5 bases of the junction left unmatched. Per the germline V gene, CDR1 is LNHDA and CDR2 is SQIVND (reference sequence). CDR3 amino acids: CASTRQGGTEAFF. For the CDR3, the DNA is TGTGCCAGTACTCGACAGGGGGGGACTGAAGCTTTCTTT. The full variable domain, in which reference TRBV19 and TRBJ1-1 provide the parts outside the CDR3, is DGGITQSPKYLFRKEGQNVTLSCEQNLNHDAMYWYRQDPGQGLRLIYYSQIVNDFQKGDIAEGYSVSREKKESFPLTVTSAQKNPTAFYLCASTRQGGTEAFFGQGTRLTVV.

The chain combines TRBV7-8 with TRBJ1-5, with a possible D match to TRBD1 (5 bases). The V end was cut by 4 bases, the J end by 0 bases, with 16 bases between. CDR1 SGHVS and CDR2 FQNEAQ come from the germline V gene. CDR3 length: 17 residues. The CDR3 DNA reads TGTGCCAGCAGCTCCCCCACACTACAGGATAGCAATCAGCCCCAGCATTTT. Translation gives CASSSPTLQDSNQPQHF. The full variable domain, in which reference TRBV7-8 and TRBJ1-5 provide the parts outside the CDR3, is GAGVSQSPRYKVAKRGQDVALRCDPISGHVSLFWYQQALGQGPEFLTYFQNEAQLDKSGLPSDRFFAERPEGSVSTLKIQRTQQEDSAVYLCASSSPTLQDSNQPQHFGDGTRLSIL.

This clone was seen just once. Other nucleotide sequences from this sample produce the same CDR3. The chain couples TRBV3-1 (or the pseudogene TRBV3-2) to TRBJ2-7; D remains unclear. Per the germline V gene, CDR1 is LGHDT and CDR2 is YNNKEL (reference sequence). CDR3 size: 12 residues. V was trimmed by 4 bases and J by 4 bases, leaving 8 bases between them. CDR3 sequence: CASSRLAYEQYF. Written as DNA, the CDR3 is TGTGCCAGCAGCCGGCTGGCATACGAGCAGTACTTC.

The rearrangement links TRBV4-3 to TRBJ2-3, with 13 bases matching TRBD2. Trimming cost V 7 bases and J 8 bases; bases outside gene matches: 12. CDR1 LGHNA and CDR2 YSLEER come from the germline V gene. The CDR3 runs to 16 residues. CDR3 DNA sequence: TGCGCCAGCACTCCTTCCGGGACTAGCGGGACCTCTACGCAGTATTTT. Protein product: CASTPSGTSGTSTQYF.

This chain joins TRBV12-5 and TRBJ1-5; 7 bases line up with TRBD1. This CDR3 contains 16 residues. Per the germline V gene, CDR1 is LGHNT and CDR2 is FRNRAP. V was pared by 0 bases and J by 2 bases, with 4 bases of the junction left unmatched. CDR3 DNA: TGTGCTAGTGGTTTGGTAGACAGGGACGGCAATCAGCCCCAGCATTTT. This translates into CASGLVDRDGNQPQHF. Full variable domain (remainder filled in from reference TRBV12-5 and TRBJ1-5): DARVTQTPRHKVTEMGQEVTMRCQPILGHNTVFWYRQTMMQGLELLAYFRNRAPLDDSGMPKDRFSAEMPDATLATLKIQPSEPRDSAVYFCASGLVDRDGNQPQHFGDGTRLSIL.

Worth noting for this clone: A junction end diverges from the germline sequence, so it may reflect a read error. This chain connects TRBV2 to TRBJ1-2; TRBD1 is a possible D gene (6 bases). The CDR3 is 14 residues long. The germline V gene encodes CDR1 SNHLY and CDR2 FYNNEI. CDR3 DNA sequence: TGTGCCAGCAGTCCGAATCAACTACCGGACAGACGAGACTTC. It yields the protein CASSPNQLPDRRDF.

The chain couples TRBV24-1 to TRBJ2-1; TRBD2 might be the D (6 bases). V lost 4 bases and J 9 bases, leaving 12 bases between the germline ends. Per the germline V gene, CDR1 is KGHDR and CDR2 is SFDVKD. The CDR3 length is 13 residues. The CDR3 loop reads CATSDLLAGEQFF. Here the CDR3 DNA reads TGTGCCACCAGTGACCTACTAGCCGGTGAGCAGTTCTTC.

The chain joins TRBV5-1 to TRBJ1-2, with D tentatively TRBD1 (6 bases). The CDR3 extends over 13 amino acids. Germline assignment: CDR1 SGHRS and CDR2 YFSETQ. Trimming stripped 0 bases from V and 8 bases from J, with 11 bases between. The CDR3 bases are TGCGCCAGCAGCTTGGTAGGGGGTCAAGGCTACACCTTC. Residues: CASSLVGGQGYTF.

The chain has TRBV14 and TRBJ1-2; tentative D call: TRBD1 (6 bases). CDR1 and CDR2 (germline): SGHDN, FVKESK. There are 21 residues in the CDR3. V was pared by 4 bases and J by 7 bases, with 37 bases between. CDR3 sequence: CASSPAQGTPDSTSGEFGYTF. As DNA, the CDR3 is TGTGCCAGCAGCCCTGCCCAGGGGACGCCCGATTCTACCTCCGGTGAATTTGGCTACACCTTC.